Shown below are 2 T cell receptor beta chains from a single sample sequenced in a study of vaccination effects on CD4 cells after COVID-19. The antigens for these receptors are not known. Generated by immunoSEQ multiplex PCR, the TCRdb table keeps only in-frame clones and is missing some. The sample holds over 45,000 clones, 60% to 85% seen once. The culture ran for 10 days before CD4+ T cells were isolated. Sequenced material: CD4+ T cells from PBMCs cultured without peptide, taken before COVID-19 vaccination. The receptor source for this set is a human donor who received a COVID-19 vaccine.

The V gene is TRBV7-2, the J gene TRBJ2-2; 7 bases align to TRBD1. The CDR3 extends over 15 amino acids. Trimming cost V 3 bases and J 7 bases; bases outside gene matches: 8. The germline V gene encodes CDR1 SGHTA and CDR2 FQGNSA. In DNA form, the CDR3 reads TGTGCCAGCAGCTTTGACCAGGGGGTGGGCGGGGAGCTGTTTTTT. It yields the protein CASSFDQGVGGELFF.

V gene TRBV6-5 combines with J gene TRBJ1-2; D not certain. The germline V gene has CDR1 MNHEY and CDR2 SVGAGI. The CDR3 runs 13 residues. The germline V and J ends were trimmed by 1 base and 3 bases, with 6 bases remaining between them. The CDR3 bases are TGTGCCAGCAGTTACTTGCGGGACTATGGCTACACCTTC. Protein: CASSYLRDYGYTF.